Presented here are 20 T cell receptor beta chains from one specimen sequenced in a study of OX40 agonist ivuxolimab in advanced cancers. Method: immunoSEQ multiplex PCR; TCRdb's copy keeps in-frame clones and lacks some. The sample includes 63,000 or so clones, roughly 80% of them seen just once. The input for sequencing was CD4+ or CD8+ T cells sorted from blood, taken in a trial of the OX40 agonist ivuxolimab. The receptors stem from an adult with an advanced solid tumor such as melanoma, head and neck, liver or kidney cancer.

This clone has just a few counts. The chain combines TRBV29-1 with TRBJ2-4, with TRBD1 identical over 7 bases. V lost 5 bases to trimming and J lost 1 base; unmatched junction nucleotides: 5. The CDR3 has 14 amino acids. Germline lookup yields CDR1 SQVTM and CDR2 ANQGSEA. For the CDR3, the DNA is TGCAGCGTTATGACAGGGCTGGCCAAAAACATTCAGTACTTC. Amino acids: CSVMTGLAKNIQYF.

The rearrangement uses TRBV19 and TRBJ1-3, with a tentative D call TRBD1 (5 bases). The V end lost 7 bases, the J end lost 0 bases, and 19 bases lay between the germline ends. The germline V gene has CDR1 LNHDA and CDR2 SQIVND (reference sequence). The CDR3 has 17 residues. This chain's CDR3 is CASTFGRGFDSGNTIYF. DNA for the CDR3: TGTGCCAGTACCTTCGGGAGGGGTTTCGACTCTGGAAACACCATATATTTT. The whole variable domain, filled in from reference TRBV19 and TRBJ1-3, reads DGGITQSPKYLFRKEGQNVTLSCEQNLNHDAMYWYRQDPGQGLRLIYYSQIVNDFQKGDIAEGYSVSREKKESFPLTVTSAQKNPTAFYLCASTFGRGFDSGNTIYFGEGSWLTVV.

V gene TRBV10-3 combines with J gene TRBJ1-2; D might be TRBD1 (5 bases). Germline values: CDR1 ENHRY, CDR2 SYGVKD. The V end lost 10 bases, the J end lost 4 bases, and 16 bases lay between the germline ends. The CDR3 totals 13 residues. The CDR3 loop reads CATGGTKIYGYTF. The CDR3, as DNA: TGTGCCACCGGGGGGACTAAGATCTATGGCTACACCTTC.

The chain's CDR3 is CASSEVQGDSPLHF. The CDR3 DNA is TGTGCCAGCAGTGAAGTGCAGGGGGATTCACCCCTCCACTTT. The rearrangement joins TRBV6-5 to TRBJ1-6; 7 nucleotides match TRBD1. Germline CDR1 is MNHEY and CDR2 is SVGAGI. There are 14 residues in the CDR3. V dropped 5 bases and J dropped 8; count of bases not matched to a gene: 6.

This clone was counted a single time. The V and J genes are TRBV5-1 and TRBJ2-2; 8 bases map to TRBD1. Germline values: CDR1 SGHRS, CDR2 YFSETQ. J lost 5 bases, V lost 4 bases, and 10 bases had no gene match. CDR3 length equals 16 residues. CDR3 sequence: CASSAGDRGWTGELFF. As DNA, the CDR3 is TGCGCCAGCAGCGCCGGAGACAGGGGTTGGACCGGGGAGCTGTTTTTT.

V is TRBV6-5 and J is TRBJ1-6, with D tentatively TRBD1 (5 bases). Germline CDR1 MNHEY, CDR2 SVGAGI. Trimming left V 3 bases short and J 9 bases short, with 15 bases between. The CDR3 contains 15 residues. CDR3: CASSYETVQRSPLHF. As DNA, the CDR3 is TGTGCCAGCAGTTATGAGACAGTACAGCGTTCACCCCTCCACTTT.

The chain couples TRBV5-1 to TRBJ2-5; a possible D gene is TRBD2 (6 bases). V was clipped by 4 bases and J by 5 bases, with 15 bases between them. This CDR3 spans 14 amino acids. CDR1 and CDR2 from the germline V gene are SGHRS and YFSETQ. In DNA form, the CDR3 reads TGCGCCAGCAGCCTCAACGGTGGAGGGGAGACCCAGTACTTC. Its translation is CASSLNGGGETQYF.

CDR3 coding DNA: TGTGCCAGCAGCCGGACTAGCGGGGTTGCCTACAATGAGCAGTTCTTC. Translated, it gives CASSRTSGVAYNEQFF. This rearrangement joins TRBV7-8 to TRBJ2-1, with 12 bases matching TRBD2. V lost 5 bases to trimming and J lost 2 bases; unmatched junction nucleotides: 4. Germline V gene sequence: CDR1 SGHVS, CDR2 FQNEAQ. This CDR3 is built from 16 residues.

V usage is TRBV5-1 and J usage is TRBJ2-7; tentative D call: TRBD1 (6 bases). The CDR3 extends over 14 amino acids. Germline V gene lookup returns CDR1 SGHRS and CDR2 YFSETQ. V lost 6 bases to trimming and J lost 5 bases, with 18 bases between them. CDR3 amino acids: CASTNRQGFHEQYF. DNA of the CDR3: TGCGCCAGCACAAACCGGCAGGGGTTCCACGAGCAGTACTTC.

The CDR3 region has the DNA TGCGCCAGCAGCTTGGATGGCTCTGGGGCCAACGTCCTGACTTTC. Protein product: CASSLDGSGANVLTF. V and J are TRBV5-1 and TRBJ2-6, with no clear D. V was shortened by 0 bases and J by 0 bases, with 4 bases between the two germline ends. This CDR3 is built from 15 residues. The germline gives CDR1 SGHRS, CDR2 YFSETQ.

The chain combines TRBV18 with TRBJ1-1; D is unclear. From germline, CDR1 is KGHSH and CDR2 LQKENI. V was trimmed by 3 bases and J by 9 bases, leaving 17 bases between them. The length of the CDR3 is 14 residues. CDR3 sequence: CASSPWTVEDKAFF. CDR3 coding DNA: TGTGCCAGCTCACCCTGGACGGTGGAGGATAAAGCTTTCTTT.

This rearrangement joins TRBV30 to TRBJ2-2; maybe TRBD1 (5 bases). Germline CDR1 GTSNPN, CDR2 SVGIG (reference sequence). This CDR3 comprises 13 residues. Deletions cut 2 bases from V and 6 bases from J, with 10 bases between. Here the CDR3 DNA reads TGTGCCTGGAGTTCCAGGGCGTCCGGGGAGCTGTTTTTT. Residues: CAWSSRASGELFF.

This clone was observed a handful of times. This chain uses TRBV10-3 with TRBJ2-4; perhaps TRBD2 as D (7 bases). CDR3 size: 14 residues. Per germline, CDR1 ENHRY and CDR2 SYGVKD. V dropped 6 bases and J dropped 8 bases, with 17 bases sitting between them. The DNA of the CDR3 is TGTGCCATCAGGCCGGACGGGGAGGGGGACATTCAGTACTTC. Its translation: CAIRPDGEGDIQYF.

The V and J genes are TRBV9 and TRBJ2-2; D not resolved. Germline CDR1 reads SGDLS; CDR2 reads YYNGEE. V gave up 3 bases and J gave up 5 bases, with 14 bases separating them. The CDR3 covers 15 residues. CDR3 nucleotides: TGTGCCAGCAGCGCCCGCGAAGCCCCTACCGGGGAGCTGTTTTTT. This translates into CASSAREAPTGELFF.

V usage is TRBV6-6 and J usage is TRBJ2-2; no clear D. Per the germline V gene, CDR1 is MNHNY and CDR2 is SVGAGI (reference sequence). This CDR3 has 13 residues. The V and J ends lost 0 bases and 4 bases respectively, with 3 bases between them. DNA of the CDR3: TGTGCCAGCAGTTACTCGATCACCGGGGAGCTGTTTTTT. It yields the protein CASSYSITGELFF.

CDR3 in amino acids: CASSLTQTPLGDTQYF. Written as DNA, the CDR3 is TGTGCCAGCAGCTTAACTCAGACCCCCCTCGGGGATACGCAGTATTTT. The chain is built from TRBV5-8 and TRBJ2-3; D unclear. Per germline, CDR1 SGHTS and CDR2 YDEGEE. The CDR3 loop spans 16 amino acids. V lost 2 bases, J lost 6 bases, and 19 bases lay in between.

This clone appeared a single time. The chain has TRBV2 and TRBJ2-7; no clear D. V shed 6 bases and J shed 4 bases, with 13 bases lying between them. Germline-derived CDR1 and CDR2 are SNHLY and FYNNEI. There are 13 residues in the CDR3. CDR3 sequence: CASRPDGVYEQYF. CDR3 nucleotides: TGTGCCAGCAGACCCGACGGTGTTTACGAGCAGTACTTC.

This clone was observed a single time. The chain joins TRBV19 to TRBJ2-1; no clear D. V shed 9 bases and J shed 5 bases, with 8 bases lying between them. The CDR3 consists of 11 residues. CDR1 is LNHDA and CDR2 is SQIVND in the germline V gene (reference sequence). CDR3 in DNA: TGTGCCAGCAAGAACAACAATGAGCAGTTCTTC. It yields the protein CASKNNNEQFF.

A note on this clone: In the same sample, other DNA sequences code for this CDR3. V usage is TRBV7-7 and J usage is TRBJ2-5; D call uncertain. Trimming stripped 5 bases from V and 7 bases from J, with 17 bases between. The germline V gene has CDR1 SSHAT and CDR2 FNYEAQ (reference sequence). The CDR3 length is 14 residues. CDR3 bases: TGTGCCAGCAGCCCGTCCGGTGGTCCGGGGACCCAGTACTTC. Its translation: CASSPSGGPGTQYF.

The rearrangement uses TRBV27 and TRBJ1-3; D is uncertain. The V gene's germline CDR1 is MNHEY and CDR2 SMNVEV (reference sequence). CDR3 length: 12 residues. The CDR3 DNA reads as TGTACAACCATGAGCTCTGGAAACACCATATATTTT. As protein: CTTMSSGNTIYF.